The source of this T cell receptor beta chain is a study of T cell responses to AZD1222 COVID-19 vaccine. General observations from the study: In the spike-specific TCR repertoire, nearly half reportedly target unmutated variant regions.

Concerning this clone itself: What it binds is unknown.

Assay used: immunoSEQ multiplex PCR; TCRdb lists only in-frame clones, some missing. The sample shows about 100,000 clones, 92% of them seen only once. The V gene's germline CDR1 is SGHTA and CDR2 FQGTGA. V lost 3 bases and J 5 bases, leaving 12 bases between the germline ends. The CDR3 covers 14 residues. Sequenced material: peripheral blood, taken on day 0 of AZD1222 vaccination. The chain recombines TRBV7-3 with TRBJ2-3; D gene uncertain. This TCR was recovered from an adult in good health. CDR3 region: CASSLDGLVDTQYF. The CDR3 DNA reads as TGTGCCAGCAGCTTGGACGGCTTGGTAGATACGCAGTATTTT.